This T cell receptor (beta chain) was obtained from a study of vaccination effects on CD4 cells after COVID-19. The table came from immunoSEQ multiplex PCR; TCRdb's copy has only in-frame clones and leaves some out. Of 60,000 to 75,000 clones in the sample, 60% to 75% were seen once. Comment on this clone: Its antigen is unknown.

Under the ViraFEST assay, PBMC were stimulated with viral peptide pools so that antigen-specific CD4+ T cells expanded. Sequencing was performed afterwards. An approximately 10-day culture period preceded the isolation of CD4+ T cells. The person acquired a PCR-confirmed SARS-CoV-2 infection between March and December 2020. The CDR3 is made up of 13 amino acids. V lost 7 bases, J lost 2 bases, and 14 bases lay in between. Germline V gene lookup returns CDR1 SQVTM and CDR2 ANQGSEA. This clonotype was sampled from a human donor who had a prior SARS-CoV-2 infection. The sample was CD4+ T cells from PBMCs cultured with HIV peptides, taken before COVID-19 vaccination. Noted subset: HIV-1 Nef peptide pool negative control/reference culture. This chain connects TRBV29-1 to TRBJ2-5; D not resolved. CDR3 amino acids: CSASRRPQETQYF. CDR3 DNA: TGCAGCGCGAGCCGTAGACCACAAGAGACCCAGTACTTC.